This passage covers 17 T cell receptor beta chains from one sample sequenced in a study of identical twins (dated by TCRdb to about 2016). The library was made by 5' RACE. The run used an Illumina HiSeq 2000. TCRdb itself trimmed the public reads at Q25 with fastp, ran MiXCR and retained productive beta chains. Rows matching on CDR3 protein sequence are summarized as one entry with the most common DNA and genes. Across this sample there are approximately 410,000 distinct CDR3 sequences, with about 18% seen only once. Of the sample, around 12% falls within the top ten clones. The sample taken for sequencing was naive T cells sorted from blood. This specimen's cell subset or site label, interpreted: cells isolated with a human naive T-cell isolation kit. These receptors all come from a man aged 50-60 years in good health.

This chain links TRBV6-5 with TRBJ2-2, with 9 bases lining up with TRBD1. Germline values: CDR1 MNHEY, CDR2 SVGAGI. This CDR3 is built from 17 residues. The J segment lost 4 bases and the V segment lost 0 bases, leaving 6 bases of the junction unmatched. CDR3 sequence: CASSYSRPGQGTGELFF. In DNA, the CDR3 is TGTGCCAGCAGTTACTCACGGCCGGGACAGGGCACCGGGGAGCTGTTTTTT.

In its sample, this clonotype was seen a few times. The rearrangement links TRBV7-2 to TRBJ2-3; TRBD2 might be the D (5 bases). V was pared by 5 bases and J by 3 bases, with 18 bases between. CDR1 is SGHTA and CDR2 is FQGNSA in the germline V gene. CDR3 length equals 16 residues. Here the CDR3 DNA reads TGTGCCAGCAGCCCGACACGGACTCTCAATACAGATACGCAGTATTTT. Protein: CASSPTRTLNTDTQYF. The variable domain in full, with the rest retrieved from reference TRBV7-2 and TRBJ2-3, is GAGVSQSPSNKVTEKGKDVELRCDPISGHTALYWYRQSLGQGLEFLIYFQGNSAPDKSGLPSDRFSAERTGGSVSTLTIQRTQQEDSAVYLCASSPTRTLNTDTQYFGPGTRLTVL.

This clonotype was detected many times. The chain couples TRBV20-1 to TRBJ1-2, with a weak D call TRBD1 (5 bases). The CDR3 covers 11 residues. V lost 3 bases, J lost 4 bases, and 6 bases lay in between. Germline-derived CDR1 and CDR2 are DFQATT and SNEGSKA (reference sequence). The CDR3 here is CSASGTYGYTF. The CDR3 region has the DNA TGCAGTGCTAGTGGGACCTATGGCTACACCTTC.

This chain joins TRBV9 and TRBJ2-7, with D uncertain. V lost 2 bases to trimming and J lost 3 bases, with 12 bases between them. CDR3 length: 14 residues. The germline V gene encodes CDR1 SGDLS and CDR2 YYNGEE. CDR3 nucleotides: TGTGCCAGCAGCGTCGGTACAGTGGGCTACGAGCAGTACTTC. Its translation: CASSVGTVGYEQYF.

This chain joins TRBV10-3 and TRBJ2-7; the match to TRBD1 covers 11 bases. Germline CDR1 reads ENHRY; CDR2 reads SYGVKD. This CDR3 spans 13 amino acids. With V trimmed by 7 bases and J by 4 bases, 3 bases remained unmatched. CDR3: CAITRDRGYEQYF. CDR3 DNA: TGTGCCATCACCCGGGACAGGGGGTACGAGCAGTACTTC.

The rearrangement links TRBV2 to TRBJ2-7; 9 bases are shared with TRBD1. The CDR3 contains 17 residues. The germline CDR1 and CDR2 sequences are SNHLY and FYNNEI. The trim removed 4 bases at V and 2 bases at J, leaving 12 bases unmatched. The CDR3 nucleotides are TGTGCCAGCAGTGTAGAACCCGAGGGACAGGGCACCTACGAGCAGTACTTC. This encodes CASSVEPEGQGTYEQYF.

In its sample, this clonotype was seen many times. CDR3 sequence reads: CASSFAGRKNIQYF. The CDR3 coding sequence is TGTGCCAGCAGTTTCGCAGGGAGAAAAAACATTCAGTACTTC. The rearrangement uses TRBV12-3 or TRBV12-4 and TRBJ2-4; tentatively, D is TRBD1 or TRBD2 (5 bases each). This CDR3 spans 14 amino acids. Trimming cost V 3 bases and J 4 bases, with 10 bases left between them.

This clonotype was recorded only once. The J gene is TRBJ2-7, the V gene TRBV7-3; no clear D. CDR3 size: 15 residues. V was clipped by 5 bases and J by 2 bases, with 16 bases between them. Per the germline V gene, CDR1 is SGHTA and CDR2 is FQGTGA. The CDR3 reads CASSRSAGPTYEQYF. The CDR3 nucleotides read TGTGCCAGCAGCCGATCGGCCGGGCCTACCTACGAGCAGTACTTC.

A few counts support this clonotype. The chain combines TRBV6-1 with TRBJ2-7; D may be TRBD2 (5 bases). The CDR3 length is 16 residues. The germline V gene encodes CDR1 MNHNS and CDR2 SASEGT. The V end lost 5 bases, the J end lost 0 bases, and 17 bases lay between the germline ends. CDR3 protein: CASSPSQAVSSYEQYF. The CDR3 DNA is TGTGCCAGCAGTCCCTCTCAAGCGGTTAGCTCCTACGAGCAGTACTTC.

This clonotype has ten or more counts. The chain recombines TRBV6-1 with TRBJ1-1; D is possibly TRBD1 (5 bases). CDR1 and CDR2 (germline): MNHNS, SASEGT. V was trimmed by 3 bases and J by 8 bases, leaving 10 bases between them. The length of the CDR3 is 12 residues. The CDR3 is CASSEGRAEAFF. The CDR3 DNA reads TGTGCCAGCAGTGAGGGCAGGGCAGAAGCTTTCTTT.

This clonotype showed up just a few times. The chain employs TRBV30 and TRBJ1-1; D is ambiguous. Germline V gene data show CDR1 as GTSNPN and CDR2 as SVGIG (reference sequence). The CDR3 sequence is 13 residues long. Trimming cost V 2 bases and J 1 base, with 8 bases left between them. The CDR3 region has the DNA TGTGCCTGGAGTCCCATGACGAACACTGAAGCTTTCTTT. This codes for CAWSPMTNTEAFF.

This clonotype was recorded many times. The rearrangement links TRBV5-1 to TRBJ2-2, with D unresolved. The germline V gene encodes CDR1 SGHRS and CDR2 YFSETQ. This CDR3 is 13 amino acids long. V dropped 2 bases and J dropped 5 bases, with 7 bases sitting between them. The CDR3 here is CASSFLATGELFF. CDR3 nucleotide sequence: TGCGCCAGCAGCTTTTTGGCAACCGGGGAGCTGTTTTTT.

This sequence joins TRBV6-5 and TRBJ2-3; the D gene is possibly TRBD2 (5 bases). The germline gives CDR1 MNHEY, CDR2 SVGAGI. This CDR3 contains 16 residues. V shed 0 bases and J shed 1 base, with 11 bases lying between them. The CDR3 loop reads CASSYSRLAGTDTQYF. The CDR3, as DNA: TGTGCCAGCAGTTACTCGAGGCTAGCTGGCACAGATACGCAGTATTTT.

This chain connects TRBV19 to TRBJ2-1, with 8 bases that match TRBD2. Losses at the gene ends were 3 bases for V and 6 bases for J; bases not matched to a gene: 4. Germline V CDR1 and CDR2: LNHDA, SQIVND (reference sequence). The CDR3 runs 14 residues. The CDR3 region has the DNA TGTGCCAGTAGTATCCCCGGGACTAGCAATGAGCAGTTCTTC. This translates into CASSIPGTSNEQFF.

This clonotype was observed a few times. The genes are TRBV6-1 and TRBJ2-3, with TRBD2 matching over 12 bases. V lost 6 bases and J lost 3; bases outside the gene matches: 4. Germline-derived CDR1 and CDR2 are MNHNS and SASEGT. The CDR3 is 15 amino acids. The CDR3 here is CASRVLAGGTDTQYF. Here the CDR3 DNA reads TGTGCCAGCAGGGTACTAGCGGGGGGTACAGATACGCAGTATTTT.

This clonotype was observed a handful of times. This chain uses TRBV29-1 with TRBJ1-1; the D is unclear. Germline V CDR1 and CDR2: SQVTM, ANQGSEA. The CDR3 covers 13 residues. V lost 1 base and J lost 0, with 6 bases in between. In DNA, the CDR3 is TGCAGCGTTGAAGGGAGGGTGAACACTGAAGCTTTCTTT. It is translated as CSVEGRVNTEAFF. Full variable domain (remainder filled in from reference TRBV29-1 and TRBJ1-1): SAVISQKPSRDICQRGTSLTIQCQVDSQVTMMFWYRQQPGQSLTLIATANQGSEATYESGFVIDKFPISRPNLTFSTLTVSNMSPEDSSIYLCSVEGRVNTEAFFGQGTRLTVV.

This clonotype appeared once. The chain uses TRBV7-8 and TRBJ2-2; D remains ambiguous. Looked up from germline, CDR1 is SGHVS and CDR2 is FQNEAQ. Trimming removed 5 bases from V and 5 bases from J, with 9 bases in between. The CDR3 has 13 residues. For the CDR3, the DNA is TGTGCCAGCAGCCTGACTGCAACCGGGGAGCTGTTTTTT. Its protein is CASSLTATGELFF.